This TCR beta chain appears in the sequencing data of a study of blood T cell repertoires in COVID-19. Looking at the study overall: In each case, the material was cDNA or gDNA derived from T cells, B-cell-depleted T cells, or PBMCs.

Enrollees, about 18 to 100 years old, lived in fewer than 25 US areas. Cohort allocation depended upon clinical history that participants reported. The CDR3 has 13 residues. Germline V gene lookup returns CDR1 LGHNA and CDR2 YSLEER. V dropped 0 bases and J dropped 4 bases, with 4 bases sitting between them. In the authors' workflow: For nucleated cells, counts were estimated from reference gene primer amplification. Produced via immunoSEQ multiplex PCR; TCRdb's table is partial and in-frame only. For V, J and clone size, that table is used; D and trimming come from the DNA. Here the sample spans under 500,000 clones, approximately 90% being singletons.

The TCR comes from a woman under 30 with acute COVID-19. The chain uses TRBV4-3 and TRBJ2-1; no clear D. Sequenced input: PBMCs or T cells enriched from blood (not recorded which). CDR3 region: CASSQELYNEQFF. In nucleotides, the CDR3 is TGCGCCAGCAGCCAAGAACTTTACAATGAGCAGTTCTTC.